The present entry profiles one T cell receptor beta chain with its context. Antigen specificity is unknown. Given a much more abundant clone one base away, this may be a read error. This specimen belongs to a study of a mutant IDH1 vaccine in newly diagnosed glioma. Study context: Patients got their first vaccination 4-6 weeks after radiotherapy alone, or with temozolomide cycles.

This sample's time point: week 47, end of study. Each dose delivered 300 ug of mutant IDH1 20-mer peptide subcutaneously with imiquimod. Method: immunoSEQ multiplex PCR; TCRdb's copy keeps in-frame clones and lacks some. This repertoire shows approximately 84,000 clones, more than 80% found once; its top ten account for 4% to 5.5%. Whole-study findings and limits: Vaccination elicited immune responses in 93.3% of patients.

The TCR originated in a man aged 35 to 55 with glioma. The material was PBMCs, obtained from a glioma patient whose treatment included an IDH1 peptide vaccine.

CDR3 amino acids: CASSDSTGGSDTQYF. In DNA form, the CDR3 reads TGTGCCAGCAGTGACTCGACAGGGGGCTCAGATACGCAGTATTTT. V gene TRBV6-4 combines with J gene TRBJ2-3; 10 bases are shared with TRBD1. This CDR3 spans 15 amino acids. V was clipped by 0 bases and J by 4 bases; unmatched bases: 1. Looked up from germline, CDR1 is MRHNA and CDR2 is SNTAGT.